The next 15 T cell receptor beta chains were all read from a single sample in a study of cytomegalovirus exposure and HLA in healthy donors. PCR primers comprised 60 Vbeta and 13 Jbeta primers. Sequenced by immunoSEQ multiplex PCR; TCRdb stores in-frame clones only, minus some. The sample records 200,000 to 250,000 clones, around 76% being singletons. What was sequenced was PBMCs. Receptor source: a man between 18 and 35 years old in good health and CMV-seronegative.

The gene calls are TRBV28 and TRBJ2-5, with D perhaps matching TRBD2 (6 bases). The CDR3 runs to 16 residues. Trimming took 2 bases from V and 5 from J, leaving 18 bases between them. Germline-derived CDR1 and CDR2 are MDHEN and SYDVKM. The DNA for the CDR3 is TGTGCCAGCAGTTTACGGCGGGGCGTCGTTCCCGAGACCCAGTACTTC. This codes for CASSLRRGVVPETQYF.

The chain is built from TRBV12-5 and TRBJ1-1; D call uncertain. This CDR3 spans 14 amino acids. Deletions cut 0 bases from V and 4 bases from J, with 9 bases between. Per the germline V gene, CDR1 is LGHNT and CDR2 is FRNRAP. Here the CDR3 reads CASGLVPTSTEAFF. CDR3 DNA sequence: TGTGCTAGTGGTTTGGTACCCACGAGCACTGAAGCTTTCTTT. The full variable domain, with the rest looked up from reference TRBV12-5 and TRBJ1-1, is DARVTQTPRHKVTEMGQEVTMRCQPILGHNTVFWYRQTMMQGLELLAYFRNRAPLDDSGMPKDRFSAEMPDATLATLKIQPSEPRDSAVYFCASGLVPTSTEAFFGQGTRLTVV.

The sample holds one count of this clone. The chain recombines TRBV4-1 with TRBJ2-7, with D perhaps TRBD1 (5 bases). The CDR3 sequence is 13 residues long. Per the germline V gene, CDR1 is MGHRA and CDR2 is YSYEKL. Trimming removed 6 bases at V and 0 bases at J, with 9 bases between. CDR3 bases: TGCGCCAGCAGGGGGCAGAGCTCCTACGAGCAGTACTTC. It encodes CASRGQSSYEQYF.

V is TRBV30 and J is TRBJ1-2; no clear D. Trimming left V 2 bases short and J 8 bases short, with 12 bases between. Germline lookup yields CDR1 GTSNPN and CDR2 SVGIG (reference sequence). This CDR3 has 12 amino acids. The CDR3 bases are TGTGCCTGGAGTCAACTAAGCGGGGGCTACACCTTC. Protein: CAWSQLSGGYTF.

This clone was counted only a few times. The chain couples TRBV5-5 to TRBJ1-5; D unresolved. The CDR3 loop spans 16 amino acids. Germline-derived CDR1 and CDR2 are SGHKS and YYEKEE (reference sequence). The ends were cut back, 3 bases at V and 1 base at J, with 14 bases in the middle. CDR3 DNA: TGTGCCAGCAGCTCGCGCGAGGTGGCGAGCAATCAGCCCCAGCATTTT. This sequence encodes CASSSREVASNQPQHF. The variable domain in full, completed from reference TRBV5-5 and TRBJ1-5, reads DAGVTQSPTHLIKTRGQQVTLRCSPISGHKSVSWYQQVLGQGPQFIFQYYEKEERGRGNFPDRFSARQFPNYSSELNVNALLLGDSALYLCASSSREVASNQPQHFGDGTRLSIL.

This chain joins TRBV5-1 and TRBJ2-7; TRBD1 matches 8 bases. The CDR3 has 15 residues. Per germline, CDR1 SGHRS and CDR2 YFSETQ. V trimming: 4 bases; J trimming: 4 bases; junction bases outside the gene matches: 10. The CDR3 loop reads CASSERTGHQYEQYF. The CDR3, as DNA: TGCGCCAGCAGCGAAAGGACAGGGCACCAATACGAGCAGTACTTC.

This sequence joins TRBV29-1 and TRBJ2-5, with D unresolved. The J call is in doubt because the DNA end fits TRBJ2-7 better. Per the germline V gene, CDR1 is SQVTM and CDR2 is ANQGSEA. The CDR3 runs to 12 residues. This CDR3 reads CSVEAATYEQYF. The CDR3 DNA reads TGCAGCGTTGAGGCAGCGACCTACGAGCAGTACTTC.

This clone was seen just once. The chain employs TRBV28 and TRBJ2-7; maybe TRBD2 (5 bases). From germline, CDR1 is MDHEN and CDR2 SYDVKM. The CDR3 spans 14 residues. Trimming left V 7 bases short and J 2 bases short, with 15 bases between. The CDR3 DNA reads as TGTGCCAGCACCCTAGAGGAGAGGGCCTACGAGCAGTACTTC. Amino acids: CASTLEERAYEQYF.

This clone is a singleton in its sample. The chain recombines TRBV4-1 with TRBJ2-7; D might be TRBD2 (6 bases). V shed 1 base and J shed 4 bases, with 17 bases lying between them. Germline CDR1 is MGHRA and CDR2 is YSYEKL. This CDR3 region has 16 residues. CDR3 nucleotide sequence: TGCGCCAGCAGCCAAGCGGTCGGCGGGGCCGCATACGAGCAGTACTTC. Amino acids: CASSQAVGGAAYEQYF.

The rearrangement uses TRBV28 and TRBJ2-7; TRBD1 might be the D (6 bases). Germline V gene sequence: CDR1 MDHEN, CDR2 SYDVKM. The CDR3 has 15 residues. Trimming removed 3 bases from V and 4 bases from J, with 16 bases in between. CDR3 protein: CASSFFTGTGYEQYF. DNA of the CDR3: TGTGCCAGCAGTTTTTTCACAGGGACCGGGTACGAGCAGTACTTC.

J is TRBJ2-1 and V is TRBV4-1, with D perhaps matching TRBD2 (6 bases). The CDR3 is made up of 15 amino acids. V shed 1 base and J shed 3 bases, with 10 bases lying between them. Germline CDR1 and CDR2: MGHRA and YSYEKL. For the CDR3, the DNA is TGCGCCAGCAGCCAAGGTTCTAGCGTCTACAATGAGCAGTTCTTC. It encodes CASSQGSSVYNEQFF.

The chain employs TRBV30 and TRBJ1-2; TRBD1 matches 8 bases. There are 13 residues in the CDR3. CDR1 GTSNPN and CDR2 SVGIG come from the germline V gene (reference sequence). The trim removed 0 bases at V and 12 bases at J, leaving 9 bases unmatched. The CDR3 nucleotides are TGTGCCTGGAGTGTACCCGGACAGGGATTTGACACCTTC. Its protein product is CAWSVPGQGFDTF.

V gene TRBV9 combines with J gene TRBJ2-7; TRBD2 is a possible D gene (5 bases). This CDR3 has 14 amino acids. Germline-derived CDR1 and CDR2 are SGDLS and YYNGEE. Trimming pared 6 bases from V and 5 bases from J, leaving 18 bases between. This CDR3 reads CASTRSGGENEQYF. In DNA form, the CDR3 reads TGTGCCAGCACCCGATCGGGTGGGGAGAACGAGCAGTACTTC.

The rearrangement joins TRBV2 to TRBJ1-2, with D possibly matching TRBD1 (6 bases). The germline V gene has CDR1 SNHLY and CDR2 FYNNEI. The CDR3 length is 15 residues. Trimming took off 10 bases at V and 1 base at J, with 19 bases between the two ends. As DNA, the CDR3 is TGTGCCACCATTCTAGGGGGGGGCAATAACTATGGCTACACCTTC. Its protein product is CATILGGGNNYGYTF.

The chain combines TRBV7-9 with TRBJ1-1, with D unclear. The germline V gene has CDR1 SEHNR and CDR2 FQNEAQ (reference sequence). There are 14 residues in the CDR3. V was pared by 1 base and J by 4 bases, with 10 bases between. CDR3 in amino acids: CASSLGGVRTEAFF. The CDR3 bases are TGTGCCAGCAGCTTAGGGGGAGTCCGCACTGAAGCTTTCTTT.